This paragraph covers one T cell receptor beta chain sequence. Its antigen has not been determined. No clone much larger than this one lies a single base away; base qualities are absent. TCRbeta CDR3 regions were amplified from genomic DNA by means of the immunoSEQ Assay, a bias-controlled multiplex PCR. The study's processing was this. Within the assay, amplification of reference gene primers was used to estimate how many nucleated cells each sample contained. To quantify the absolute abundance of each unique TCRbeta CDR3 rearrangement, sequence reads were collapsed and filtered. Productive Simpson clonality was computed per sample as the square root of Simpson's diversity index over productive rearrangements. In TCRdb, the immuneACCESS table is reduced to in-frame sequences with V and J assigned. These tables do not hold every clone; where another copy was compared, an unresolved V gene accounts for under half, and the others remain unexplained. V, J and clone size are taken as reported in that table, and D and trimming were inferred from the DNA itself. Across this sample there are roughly 130,000 clones, with under 85% seen only once. Roughly 10% of the sample rests with the top ten.

Whole blood was collected in K2EDTA tubes by collaborating institutions according to the institutions' own protocols. For TCRbeta analysis, collaborator samples were shipped as frozen whole blood, as isolated PBMCs, or as DNA extracted from either sample type. These data belong to a study of blood T cell repertoires in COVID-19 (dated by TCRdb to 2018 to 2020). Context from the whole study: Samples from collaborators originated in the United States, Italy and Spain and spanned both the acute and convalescent phases of COVID-19. Subjects who had been exposed to COVID-19, were actively infected with it, or had recovered from it provided the deeply sampled blood TCRbeta repertoires that made up the dataset. The prospective study material was composed of cDNA or gDNA derived from T cells, B-cell-depleted T cells, or PBMCs. The repertoires were made available in a free public database intended to serve as a resource for research on the immune response to SARS-CoV-2. Where HLA class I and class II types were available, the types were taken from metadata supplied by the sample provider, not from assay-based typing. Samples were obtained from the ongoing ImmuneRACE study (first 160 participants) and from 950 to 1,500 subjects provided by 6 global collaborators. Sample metadata almost always included a de-identified subject ID, COVID-19 status, age in years and sex.

Trimming at the junction amounts to 0 bases on V and 3 bases on J, and the germline ends lie 11 bases apart. Spanning cysteine to phenylalanine, the CDR3 consists of 15 amino acids. Just the 45-base CDR3 DNA is kept, in frame starting at base 1. CDR1 and CDR2 were assigned from the germline V gene as KGHSH and LQKENI. Summary of the overall study and its limitations: How much clinical and demographic metadata was included differed by source and by participant, and the metadata was provided uncurated.

The chain is made from TRBV18 and TRBJ1-1, with TRBD1 as a weak D call on 6 bases. The source material was peripheral blood. This sequence was found in a man aged 40-50 years with active or convalescent COVID-19. The CDR3 protein is CASSPPNRADTEAFF. DNA sequence: TGTGCCAGCTCACCACCGAACAGGGCGGACACTGAAGCTTTCTTT.